Presented here are 14 T cell receptor beta chains from one specimen sequenced in a study of T cells in Graves' hyperthyroidism and ophthalmopathy (dated by TCRdb to the late 2010s). The library came from multiplex PCR. For sequencing, an Illumina HiSeq 2000 was employed. Amplification of TCR beta CDR3 regions was carried out from RNA transcripts. A first-round RT-PCR of the TCR CDR3 used the HTBI primer set with the Qiagen OneStep RT-PCR kit. TCRdb reanalyzed the raw reads on its own, using fastp at Q25 for trimming and MiXCR for clone calling, and kept in-frame beta chains. Rows are unified per CDR3 protein, each entry keeping the most common DNA and genes. The sample table contains almost 600,000 distinct CDR3 sequences; only one count was recorded for about 45% of them. Approximately 8.4% of the sample belongs to the ten largest clones. The sample was peripheral blood or thyroid tissue (not recorded which). The origin of the receptors is a woman in her late teens or twenties with Graves' hyperthyroidism.

The sample holds many counts of this clonotype. The V and J genes are TRBV12-3 or TRBV12-4 and TRBJ1-3; no reliable D call. V was cut by 2 bases and J by 0 bases, with 8 bases left in between. The CDR3 has 15 residues. The DNA of the CDR3 is TGTGCCAGCAGTTTATCTTGGCTCTCTGGAAACACCATATATTTT. Translation: CASSLSWLSGNTIYF.

This clonotype has ten or more counts. The J gene is TRBJ1-6, the V gene TRBV7-2, with D unclear. Germline loops: CDR1 SGHTA, CDR2 FQGNSA. V was shortened by 0 bases and J by 11 bases, with 8 bases between the two germline ends. The CDR3 is made up of 13 amino acids. The CDR3 loop reads CASSLAKSPPLHF. As DNA, the CDR3 is TGTGCCAGCAGCTTAGCGAAGAGTCCACCCCTCCACTTT.

In this sample, this clonotype turned up a few times. V and J are TRBV12-3 or TRBV12-4 and TRBJ2-7; TRBD1 aligns across 9 bases. V lost 5 bases and J lost 5; bases outside the gene matches: 4. CDR3 length equals 13 residues. The CDR3, as DNA: TGTGCCAGCAGTGTCGACAGGGGGGACGAGCAGTACTTC. Translated, it gives CASSVDRGDEQYF.

The chain joins TRBV25-1 to TRBJ2-2; perhaps D is TRBD1 or TRBD2 (6 bases each). Trimming removed 7 bases from V and 0 bases from J, with 12 bases in between. The V gene's germline CDR1 is MGHDK and CDR2 SYGVNS. This CDR3 region has 15 residues. The CDR3 region has the DNA TGTGCCAGCAAGGGGGGACCAGCGAACACCGGGGAGCTGTTTTTT. Residues: CASKGGPANTGELFF.

There are many counts of this clonotype. A much larger clonotype is one base distant, so this may be a read error. CDR3 amino acids: CASSFVNYGHTF. DNA of the CDR3: TGTGCCAGCAGCTTCGTTAACTATGGCCACACCTTC. This chain joins TRBV7-2 and TRBJ1-2; no definite D call. CDR3 size: 12 residues. CDR1 and CDR2 (germline): SGHTA, FQGNSA.

This clonotype was counted at least ten times. The genes are TRBV7-9 and TRBJ1-4; maybe TRBD1 (5 bases). The CDR3 length is 14 residues. Germline V lookup: CDR1 SEHNR, CDR2 FQNEAQ (reference sequence). V was cut by 5 bases and J by 5 bases, with 12 bases left in between. CDR3 nucleotide sequence: TGTGCCAGCAGCACGGGACTGAAAAATGAAAAACTGTTTTTT. Its translation is CASSTGLKNEKLFF.

Many counts were recorded for this clonotype. The chain uses TRBV6-1 and TRBJ2-7; unclear D gene. The V and J ends lost 7 bases and 7 bases respectively, with 14 bases between them. Germline loops: CDR1 MNHNS, CDR2 SASEGT. The CDR3 runs 12 residues. CDR3 region: CASKKLGKEQYF. The CDR3 nucleotides are TGTGCCAGCAAGAAGCTAGGGAAAGAGCAGTACTTC.

The J gene is TRBJ2-7, the V gene TRBV12-3 or TRBV12-4, with 12 bases that match TRBD1. The junction had 6 bases not matched to a gene; V was cut back by 6 bases and J by 12 bases. The CDR3 runs to 12 residues. The CDR3 DNA is TGTGCCAGCAGGGGGACAGGGGGCGCCGTGTACTTC. Its translation: CASRGTGGAVYF.

The J gene is TRBJ1-4, the V gene TRBV2, with TRBD1 matching 8 bases. Germline assignment: CDR1 SNHLY and CDR2 FYNNEI. This CDR3 has 15 residues. V trimming: 3 bases; J trimming: 15 bases; junction bases outside the gene matches: 15. The CDR3 DNA follows: TGTGCCAGCAGTGAGGGACAGGAGGGCCTGAACAAGGTGTTTTTT. It is translated as CASSEGQEGLNKVFF.

This clonotype was detected once. The chain joins TRBV20-1 to TRBJ1-5, with D uncertain. Trimming pared 3 bases from V and 11 bases from J, leaving 23 bases between. CDR1 and CDR2 from the germline V gene are DFQATT and SNEGSKA (reference sequence). This CDR3 region has 15 residues. CDR3 DNA: TGCAGTGCTAGCGGCCAGGCTAGCGGGAAAGAGACCCAGCATTTT. This encodes CSASGQASGKETQHF.

This clonotype was seen at least ten times. The genes are TRBV5-1 and TRBJ1-2; the D is unclear. V lost 1 base and J 4 bases, leaving 17 bases between the germline ends. Germline-derived CDR1 and CDR2 are SGHRS and YFSETQ. CDR3 length equals 16 residues. CDR3 bases: TGCGCCAGCAGCTTGTATCAAGGGCTTGGTGGCTATGGCTACACCTTC. This codes for CASSLYQGLGGYGYTF. Combining the CDR3 with reference TRBV5-1 and TRBJ1-2 gives the whole variable domain KAGVTQTPRYLIKTRGQQVTLSCSPISGHRSVSWYQQTPGQGLQFLFEYFSETQRNKGNFPGRFSGRQFSNSRSEMNVSTLELGDSALYLCASSLYQGLGGYGYTFGSGTRLTVV.

The chain has TRBV9 and TRBJ1-1; TRBD1 might be the D (5 bases). Germline CDR1 reads SGDLS; CDR2 reads YYNGEE. V was trimmed by 0 bases and J by 7 bases, leaving 10 bases between them. The CDR3 is 13 residues long. For the CDR3, the DNA is TGTGCCAGCAGCGTAGGATGGGGGGGTGAAGCTTTCTTT. Its translation is CASSVGWGGEAFF.

This clonotype was observed a handful of times. The rearrangement uses TRBV7-2 and TRBJ2-4; 9 nucleotides align to TRBD1. Germline values: CDR1 SGHTA, CDR2 FQGNSA. CDR3 length: 13 residues. V shed 5 bases, J shed 6 bases, and the junction held 2 bases outside the gene matches. This CDR3 is CASSQGQGNIQYF. The CDR3 DNA is TGTGCCAGCAGCCAGGGACAGGGAAACATTCAGTACTTC.

The V call is TRBV29-1, the J call TRBJ2-1, with TRBD2 matching 8 bases. The CDR3 is 14 amino acids. Germline CDR1 is SQVTM and CDR2 is ANQGSEA. V lost 4 bases and J lost 3; bases outside the gene matches: 5. The DNA for the CDR3 is TGCAGCGTTGTACTAGCGGTGGACTACAATGAGCAGTTCTTC. It specifies CSVVLAVDYNEQFF.